The sequence of this T cell receptor beta chain was determined in a study of shared clonotypes between healthy human individuals. Study-level points and caveats: Rarefaction demonstrated incomplete sorted-subset sequencing despite large depth.

Per the original methods: In the immunoSEQ data, sequences were junction-only and lacked quality scores, so filtering differed. This table comes from immunoSEQ multiplex PCR, and its TCRdb copy is limited to in-frame clones, with some not included. That table furnishes V, J and clone size, whereas the DNA furnished D and trimming. The table has approximately 2.4 million clones, approximately 96% seen once. All the donors were Caucasian adults who lived in Nashville, Tennessee. As to this clone: The antigen is not known.

V lost 2 bases and J 6 bases, leaving 14 bases between the germline ends. Germline V gene sequence: CDR1 MGHRA, CDR2 YSYEKL. CDR3 length: 14 amino acids. This TCR came from a young man in good health. Material for sequencing was naive CD4+ T cells sorted from blood. Subset indicated: CD45RA+ positively selected. The chain uses TRBV4-1 and TRBJ2-7; D is unresolved. The DNA of the CDR3 is TGCGCCAGCAGCCAAAGTTTAATAGCACTCGAGCAGTACTTC. Its protein product is CASSQSLIALEQYF.